The clone carrying this TCR beta chain was seen at least ten times. Its antigen is unknown. This sample stems from a study of identical twins. Findings and limits, study-wide: Conclusions relied on cross-sectional statistical analysis, not following the same donors. Recombination models fit unrelated individuals' TCR alpha sharing but underestimated twins'. Zero-insertion results could be subject to partial confounding by invariant MAIT and iNKT cells.

Template switching introduced a universal primer site, and the cDNA bore unique molecular identifiers. TCRdb itself ran the 5' RACE reads through MiXCR, one entry per CDR3 protein. Here the sample spans fewer than 450,000 distinct CDR3 sequences, 7% to 9.5% being singletons. Sequencing input: naive T cells sorted from blood. The receptor's source is a woman in her forties or fifties in good health.

DNA for the CDR3: TGTGCCAGCAGCCAAGATCGTCGGCTAGCGGGAGACAATGAGCAGTTCTTC. It yields the protein CASSQDRRLAGDNEQFF. The chain has TRBV3-1 and TRBJ2-1; TRBD2 agrees at 10 bases. The CDR3 is made up of 17 amino acids. V shed 0 bases and J 5 bases; nucleotides not matched to a gene: 7. Germline loops: CDR1 LGHDT, CDR2 YNNKEL (reference sequence).